This TCR beta chain was sequenced for a study of Tregs in tolerant kidney transplant recipients (dated by TCRdb to the late 2010s). Looking at the study overall: Before combined kidney and bone marrow transplantation, this study identified donor-specific regulatory T cells using TCRbeta sequencing and then followed those same cells after transplant. What the authors observed across the whole study: Expanding Tregs with activated donor B cells appeared to identify the most biologically relevant and donor-specific TCRbeta repertoire. In tolerant patients, the expansion of donor-specific Tregs was greater than global Treg expansion, suggesting that the expansion was antigen-driven rather than nonspecific. For some patients the PCR primers changed over time, which made it impossible to compare the samples from those patients at the nucleotide level. Because only a small number of patients were included, the study had limitations, and the results will need to be validated in larger populations as well as under other immunosuppression protocols. Biological reproducibility was not directly addressed, though technical replication error appeared minimal.

The transplants used related donors with nonmyeloablative bone marrow transplantation, and mixed chimerism in the human trials was transient. Thawed PBMCs were FACS-sorted into unstimulated Tregs (CD4+CD25+CD127-), CD4+ non-Tregs (CD4+CD25-), CD4 cells and CD8 cells. A few combined kidney and bone marrow transplant recipients from the ITN036ST trial were included as patients, and samples were available only from these trial subjects. Healthy control blood was processed to PBMCs with a Ficoll density gradient and then cryopreserved, whereas patient PBMCs were collected both before and after transplant. The CDR3 measures 15 amino acids from cysteine to phenylalanine. Only the CDR3 portion is preserved as DNA: 45 bases, with reading frame beginning at the first base. The germline V gene provides CDR1 SGHTS and CDR2 YDEGEE. Between the V and J ends, shortened by 2 bases and 4 bases respectively, the junction contains 12 bases.

For TCRbeta CDR3 sequencing, genomic DNA was extracted from sorted cells using the QIAGEN DNeasy Blood and Tissue Kit. High-throughput TCRbeta CDR3 sequencing, including PCR amplification with bias correction and internal controls, was performed commercially through immunoSEQ. For the original study's pipeline: Unique productive TCRbeta sequences were defined by CDR3 nucleotide sequence where primers matched, otherwise by CDR3 amino acid sequence with Vbeta and Jbeta genes. To correct sorting error, sequences shared between sorted populations at a frequency ratio of 2:1 or less were removed; the rest were assigned to the higher population. Donor-reactive sequences were defined as at least 5-fold expanded in CFSE-low cells versus unstimulated cells, with frequency of at least 0.01% in CFSE-low cells. Jensen-Shannon divergence, calculated on the top 100 TCRbeta sequences ranked by frequency, was used to quantify repertoire divergence. When a sample had multiple sequencing runs, each run was corrected for sorting error separately and the runs were then pooled. The source is immuneACCESS, and TCRdb retained only in-frame sequences with V and J called. Part of the clones is not carried over; for the studies checked, unresolved V genes explain less than half of this, and the remainder is unexplained. The V and J calls and clone size were taken over from that table, and D and trimming were inferred from the DNA. The sample table records under 90,000 clones; roughly 91% of these occur just once. The biggest ten clones account for around 1.4% of the sample.

About this clone: This receptor's antigen is unknown. The input lacks base qualities; no much larger clone sits a single base away.

The sequencing here drew on CD4+ T cells from blood (PBMCs), taken 24 months after the transplant. This receptor chain uses TRBV5-8 and TRBJ1-4; no D gene call is confident. This receptor was identified in a human patient who received a combined kidney and bone marrow transplant. Following a transplant, some T lymphocytes may have been derived from the graft donor. The DNA sequence is given as TGTGCCAGCAGCTTTTTGAGGCTGGATAATGAAAAACTGTTTTTT. It codes for CASSFLRLDNEKLFF.